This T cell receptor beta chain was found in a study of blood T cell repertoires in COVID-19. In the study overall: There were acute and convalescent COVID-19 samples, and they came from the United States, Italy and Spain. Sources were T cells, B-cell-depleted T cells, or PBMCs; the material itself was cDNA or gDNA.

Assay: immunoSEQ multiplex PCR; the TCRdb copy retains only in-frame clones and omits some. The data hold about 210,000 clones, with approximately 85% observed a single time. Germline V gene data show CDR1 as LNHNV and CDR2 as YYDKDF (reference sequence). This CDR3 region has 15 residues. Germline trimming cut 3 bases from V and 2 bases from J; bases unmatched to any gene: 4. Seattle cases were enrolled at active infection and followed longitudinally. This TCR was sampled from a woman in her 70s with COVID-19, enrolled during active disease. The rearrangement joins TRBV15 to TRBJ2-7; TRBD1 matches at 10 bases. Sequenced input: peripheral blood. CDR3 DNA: TGTGCCACCAGCAGGAAAGGACAGGGGGCCTACGAGCAGTACTTC. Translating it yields CATSRKGQGAYEQYF.